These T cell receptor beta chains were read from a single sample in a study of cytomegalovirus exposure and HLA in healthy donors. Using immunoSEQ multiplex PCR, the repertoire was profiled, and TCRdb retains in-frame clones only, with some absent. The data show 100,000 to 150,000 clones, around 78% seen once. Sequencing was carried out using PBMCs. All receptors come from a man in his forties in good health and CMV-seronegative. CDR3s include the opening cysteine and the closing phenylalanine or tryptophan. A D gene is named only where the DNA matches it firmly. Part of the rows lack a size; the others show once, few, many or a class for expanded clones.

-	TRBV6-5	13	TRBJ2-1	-	TGTGCCAGCAGTGGAGGGGAAAACAATGAGCAGTTCTTC	CASSGGENNEQFF
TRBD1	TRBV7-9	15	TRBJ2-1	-	TGTGCCAGCAGCTCTGGGACAGGCCCTTATAGTGAGCAGTTCTTC	CASSSGTGPYSEQFF
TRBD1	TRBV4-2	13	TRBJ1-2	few	TGTGCCAGCAGCCCGACAGGGGTTGTTGGCTACACCTTC	CASSPTGVVGYTF
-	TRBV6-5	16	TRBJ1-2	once	TGTGCCAGCAGTTTAGCCGGGACAAGGGAGATGTATGGCTACACCTTC	CASSLAGTREMYGYTF
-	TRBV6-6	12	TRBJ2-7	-	TGTGCCAGCACAACAGGTGACTACGAGCAGTACTTC	CASTTGDYEQYF
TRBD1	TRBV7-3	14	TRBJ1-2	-	TGTGCCAGCAGCTTAACCTCAGGGGGCCAGGGCTACACCTTC	CASSLTSGGQGYTF
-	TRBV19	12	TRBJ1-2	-	TGTGCCAGTAGGACCGGGGGCTATGGCTACACCTTC	CASRTGGYGYTF
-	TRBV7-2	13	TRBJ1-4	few	TGTGCCAGCAGAGCTCAGGGAATTGAAAAACTGTTTTTT	CASRAQGIEKLFF
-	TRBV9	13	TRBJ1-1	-	TGTGCCAGCAGCGTAGTCCTAAACACTGAAGCTTTCTTT	CASSVVLNTEAFF
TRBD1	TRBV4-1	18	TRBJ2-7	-	TGCGCCAGCAGCCAAGACGTGGGGAGATGGGACAGGGGGTACGAGCAGTACTTC	CASSQDVGRWDRGYEQYF
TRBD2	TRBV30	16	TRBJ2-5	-	TGTGCCTGGGGGGGGTTCGGGGCGGGGGGGCGAGAGACCCAGTACTTC	CAWGGFGAGGRETQYF
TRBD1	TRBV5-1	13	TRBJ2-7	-	TGCGCCAGCACCCCCGGACAGGACTACGAGCAGTACTTC	CASTPGQDYEQYF
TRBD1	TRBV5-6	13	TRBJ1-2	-	TGTGCCAGCAGCCCCCGGACAGGGGGAGGCTACACCTTC	CASSPRTGGGYTF
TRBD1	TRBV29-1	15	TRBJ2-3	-	TGCAGTACCCTTCGGACAGGGTCGATCGCAGATACGCAGTATTTT	CSTLRTGSIADTQYF
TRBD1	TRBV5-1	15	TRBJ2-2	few	TGCGCCAGCAAAGAATCGACAGGGAGTCCCGGGGAGCTGTTTTTT	CASKESTGSPGELFF
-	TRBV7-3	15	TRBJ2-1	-	TGTGCCAGCAGCTTAGACTCCTCGTCCTACAATGAGCAGTTCTTC	CASSLDSSSYNEQFF
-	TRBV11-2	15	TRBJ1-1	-	TGTGCCAGCAGCTTAGATCTAGGGGGAAACACTGAAGCTTTCTTT	CASSLDLGGNTEAFF
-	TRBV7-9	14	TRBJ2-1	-	TGTGCCAGCAGCACTTGGCCAGGCTACAATGAGCAGTTCTTC	CASSTWPGYNEQFF
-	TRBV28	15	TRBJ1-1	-	TGTGCCAGCAGTTTGGGTTGGGGCGCGGACACTGAAGCTTTCTTT	CASSLGWGADTEAFF
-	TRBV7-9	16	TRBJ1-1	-	TGTGCCAGCAGCCCCTATTGGGGGGGGTCTGACACTGAAGCTTTCTTT	CASSPYWGGSDTEAFF
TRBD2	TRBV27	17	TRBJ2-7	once	TGTGCCAGCAGCCCTGGACTAGCGGGGGGCTCTTCCTACGAGCAGTACTTC	CASSPGLAGGSSYEQYF
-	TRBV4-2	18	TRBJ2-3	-	TGTGCCAGCAGCCAAGGTACCCTTGCACAGGGTAAAGCAGATACGCAGTATTTT	CASSQGTLAQGKADTQYF
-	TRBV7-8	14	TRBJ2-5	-	TGTGCCAGCACACCGGAACGACTTCAAGAGACCCAGTACTTC	CASTPERLQETQYF
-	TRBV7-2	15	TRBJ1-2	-	TGTGCCAGCAGCCCCAGCCCTGCGGGAGGATATGGGTTCACCTTC	CASSPSPAGGYGFTF
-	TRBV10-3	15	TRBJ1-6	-	TGTGCCATCAGTGAGTCGGAGCGGCTTTATTCACCCCTCCACTTT	CAISESERLYSPLHF
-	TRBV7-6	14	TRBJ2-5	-	TGTGCCAGCAGCTCACTAGGCTCTCAAGAGACCCAGTACTTC	CASSSLGSQETQYF
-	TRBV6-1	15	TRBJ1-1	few	TGTGCCAGCAGTGCATCAGGGTGGGGGAACACTGAAGCTTTCTTT	CASSASGWGNTEAFF
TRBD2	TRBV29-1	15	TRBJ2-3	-	TGCAGCGCCCGAGGGGCTAGCGGGGGAGTAGATACGCAGTATTTT	CSARGASGGVDTQYF
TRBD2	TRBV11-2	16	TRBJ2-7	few	TGTGCCAGCAGCTTAGATCGGCGGGGGTACTCCTACGAGCAGTACTTC	CASSLDRRGYSYEQYF
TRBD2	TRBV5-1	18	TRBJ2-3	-	TGCGCCAGCAGCTTGGAGGCGGCGAGCGGGGGGGCCAGGGATACGCAGTATTTT	CASSLEAASGGARDTQYF
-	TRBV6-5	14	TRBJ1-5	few	TGTGCCAGCAGAGAGGGATCCCTCAATCAGCCCCAGCATTTT	CASREGSLNQPQHF
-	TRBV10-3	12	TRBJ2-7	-	TGTGCCATCAGCCCAGGGGCCTACGAGCAGTACTTC	CAISPGAYEQYF
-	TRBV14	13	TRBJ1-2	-	TGTGCCAGCAGCCCATTTGACAGTTCCGGCTACACCTTC	CASSPFDSSGYTF
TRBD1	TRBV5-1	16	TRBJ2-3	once	TGCGCCAGCAGCGCGGACAGGCCCCCTTTTATAGATACGCAGTATTTT	CASSADRPPFIDTQYF
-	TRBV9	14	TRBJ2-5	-	TGTGCCAGCAGCGTAGGGACATTCCAAGAGACCCAGTACTTC	CASSVGTFQETQYF
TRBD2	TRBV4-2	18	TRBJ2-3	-	TGTGCCAGCAGCCCTTTATCAAGGACTAGCGGGGGGGTGGATACGCAGTATTTT	CASSPLSRTSGGVDTQYF
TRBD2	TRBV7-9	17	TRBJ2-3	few	TGTGCCAGCAGCCCTATAGGACTAGCGGGGGGGCAAGATACGCAGTATTTT	CASSPIGLAGGQDTQYF
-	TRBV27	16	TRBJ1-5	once	TGTGCCAGCAGTGCCATTGTACAGGGAGGCAATCAGCCCCAGCATTTT	CASSAIVQGGNQPQHF
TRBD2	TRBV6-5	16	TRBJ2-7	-	TGTGCCAGCAGTTGGACTTGGCCTAGCGGGTTTCACGAGCAGTACTTC	CASSWTWPSGFHEQYF
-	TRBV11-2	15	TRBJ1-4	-	TGTGCCAGCAGCTTATGGGTCCAGGCTAATGAAAAACTGTTTTTT	CASSLWVQANEKLFF
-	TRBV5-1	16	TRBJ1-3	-	TGCGCCAGCAGCTTGAGTTTGGGGCTCACTGGAAACACCATATATTTT	CASSLSLGLTGNTIYF
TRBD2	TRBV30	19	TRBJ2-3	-	TGTGCCTGGAGCGCGATACGAGGGGGGCGGGGGGGAACATCAGATACGCAGTATTTT	CAWSAIRGGRGGTSDTQYF
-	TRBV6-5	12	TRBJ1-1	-	TGTGCCAGCAGCCCGGGATACACTGAAGCTTTCTTT	CASSPGYTEAFF
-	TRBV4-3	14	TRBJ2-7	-	TGCGCCAGCAGCCAAGGGGGCTTTGGCTACGAGCAGTACTTC	CASSQGGFGYEQYF
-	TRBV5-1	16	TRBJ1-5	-	TGCGCCAGCAGCATTGGGGTAGGGGGGGCCGATCAGCCCCAGCATTTT	CASSIGVGGADQPQHF
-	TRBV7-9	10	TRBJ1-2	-	TGTGCCAGCGGAGGCTATGGCTACACCTTC	CASGGYGYTF
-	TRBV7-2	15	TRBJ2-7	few	TGTGCCAGCAGCACCCAAGCCCAGGGGTCCTACGAGCAGTACTTC	CASSTQAQGSYEQYF
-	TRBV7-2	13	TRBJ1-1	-	TGTGCCAGCAAGGGGTGGATGAACACTGAAGCTTTCTTT	CASKGWMNTEAFF
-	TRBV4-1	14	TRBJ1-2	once	TGCGCCAGCAGCCACGGGACACGCGAGTATGGCTACACCTTC	CASSHGTREYGYTF
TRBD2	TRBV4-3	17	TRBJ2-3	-	TGCGCCAGCAGCCAAGAGAATCTAGCGGGGGATGGAGGTACGCAGTATTTT	CASSQENLAGDGGTQYF
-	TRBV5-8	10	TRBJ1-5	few	TGTGCCAGCAGCTTCTCTGTCCAGCATTTT	CASSFSVQHF
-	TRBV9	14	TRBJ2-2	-	TGTGCCAGCAAGGGGTTGAGAGGCACCGGGGAGCTGTTTTTT	CASKGLRGTGELFF
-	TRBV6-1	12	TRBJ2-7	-	TGTGCCAGCAGTGAGGGGACTTACGAGCAGTACTTC	CASSEGTYEQYF